This TCR beta chain was captured by sequencing in a study of CD8 T cells in ankylosing spondylitis. Regarding the study as a whole: Characteristic, it appeared, of ankylosing spondylitis blood was a TCR beta motif of roughly eight highly homologous variants. Reports say disease-linked clones showed up significantly more in matched ankylosing spondylitis synovial fluid.

Quantitative barcoded 5'-RACE was used to prepare TCR beta libraries. One entry per CDR3 protein, called by TCRdb with MiXCR from the 5' RACE reads. Of 25,000 to 35,000 distinct CDR3 sequences in the sample, roughly 29% were seen once. Remarks on this clonotype: Its matching antigen is unknown.

Germline loops: CDR1 SEHNR, CDR2 FQNEAQ (reference sequence). Trimming cost V 4 bases and J 0 bases, with 11 bases left between them. The CDR3 contains 15 residues. The rearrangement joins TRBV7-9 to TRBJ2-3, with D perhaps TRBD2 (5 bases). This TCR was recovered from a male donor with ankylosing spondylitis. The material sequenced was synovial fluid, either unsorted or a sorted T cell fraction (not recorded which). The CDR3 sequence is CASSSAGISTDTQYF. The CDR3 DNA follows: TGTGCCAGCAGCTCGGCGGGTATTAGCACAGATACGCAGTATTTT.